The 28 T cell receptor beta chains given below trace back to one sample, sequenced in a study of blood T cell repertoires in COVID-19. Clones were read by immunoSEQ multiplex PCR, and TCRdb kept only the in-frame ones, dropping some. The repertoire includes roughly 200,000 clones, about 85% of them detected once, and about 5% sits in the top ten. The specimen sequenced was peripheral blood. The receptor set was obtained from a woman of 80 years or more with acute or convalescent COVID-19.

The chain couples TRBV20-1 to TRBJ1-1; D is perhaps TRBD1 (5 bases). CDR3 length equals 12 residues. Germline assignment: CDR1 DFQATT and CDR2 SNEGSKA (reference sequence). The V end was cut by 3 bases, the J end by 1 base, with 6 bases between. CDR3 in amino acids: CSASTGNTEAFF. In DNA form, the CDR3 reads TGCAGTGCTAGTACAGGGAACACTGAAGCTTTCTTT.

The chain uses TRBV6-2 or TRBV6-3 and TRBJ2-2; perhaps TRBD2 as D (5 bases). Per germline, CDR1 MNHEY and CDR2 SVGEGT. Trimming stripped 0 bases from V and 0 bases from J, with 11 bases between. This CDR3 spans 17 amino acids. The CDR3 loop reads CASSYSIGSPNTGELFF. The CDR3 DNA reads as TGTGCCAGCAGTTACTCGATAGGGAGCCCGAACACCGGGGAGCTGTTTTTT.

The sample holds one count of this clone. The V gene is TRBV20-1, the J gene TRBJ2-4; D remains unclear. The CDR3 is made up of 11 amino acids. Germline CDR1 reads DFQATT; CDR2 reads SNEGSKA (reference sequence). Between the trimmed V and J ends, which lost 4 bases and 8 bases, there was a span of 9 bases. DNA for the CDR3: TGCAGTGCTATGTCCGGAGACATTCAGTACTTC. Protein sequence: CSAMSGDIQYF.

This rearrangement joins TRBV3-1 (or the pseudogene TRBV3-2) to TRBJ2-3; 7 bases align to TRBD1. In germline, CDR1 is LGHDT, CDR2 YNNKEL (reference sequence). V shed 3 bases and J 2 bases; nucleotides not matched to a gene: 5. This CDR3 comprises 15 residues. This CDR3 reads CASSQARGHTDTQYF. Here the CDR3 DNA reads TGTGCCAGCAGCCAGGCTAGGGGGCACACAGATACGCAGTATTTT.

Written as DNA, the CDR3 is TGTGCCAGCAGCTCCCGGGACAGCAATGAGCAGTTCTTC. This translates into CASSSRDSNEQFF. V usage is TRBV5-4 and J usage is TRBJ2-1; 7 positions agree with TRBD1. With 3 bases clipped from V and 6 bases from J, the junction kept 3 bases outside the gene matches. The CDR3 extends over 13 amino acids. The germline V gene encodes CDR1 SGHNT and CDR2 YYREEE (reference sequence).

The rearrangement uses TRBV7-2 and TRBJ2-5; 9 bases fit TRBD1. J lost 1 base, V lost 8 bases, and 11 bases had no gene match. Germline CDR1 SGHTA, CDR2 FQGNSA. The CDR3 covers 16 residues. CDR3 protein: CASAGQGLRGQETQYF. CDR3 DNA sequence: TGTGCCAGCGCGGGACAGGGACTCCGAGGCCAAGAGACCCAGTACTTC.

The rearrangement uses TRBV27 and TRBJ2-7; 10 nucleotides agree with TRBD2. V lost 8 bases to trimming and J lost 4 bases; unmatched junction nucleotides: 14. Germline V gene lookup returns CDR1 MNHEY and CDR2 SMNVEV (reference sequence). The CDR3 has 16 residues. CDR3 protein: CASRLSGRAALYEQYF. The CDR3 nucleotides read TGTGCCAGCCGACTAAGCGGGAGGGCCGCCTTGTACGAGCAGTACTTC.

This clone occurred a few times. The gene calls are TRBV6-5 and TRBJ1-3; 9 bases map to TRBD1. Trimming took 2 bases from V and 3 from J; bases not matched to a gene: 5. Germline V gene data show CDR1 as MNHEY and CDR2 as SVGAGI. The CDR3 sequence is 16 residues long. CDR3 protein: CASSYKGTGFGNTIYF. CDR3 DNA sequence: TGTGCCAGCAGTTACAAGGGGACAGGGTTTGGAAACACCATATATTTT.

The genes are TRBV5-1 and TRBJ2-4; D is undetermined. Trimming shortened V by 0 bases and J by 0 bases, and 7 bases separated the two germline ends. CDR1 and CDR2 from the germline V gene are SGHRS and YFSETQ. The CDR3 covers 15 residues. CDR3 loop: CASSLGGVAKNIQYF. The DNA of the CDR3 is TGCGCCAGCAGCTTGGGCGGAGTAGCCAAAAACATTCAGTACTTC.

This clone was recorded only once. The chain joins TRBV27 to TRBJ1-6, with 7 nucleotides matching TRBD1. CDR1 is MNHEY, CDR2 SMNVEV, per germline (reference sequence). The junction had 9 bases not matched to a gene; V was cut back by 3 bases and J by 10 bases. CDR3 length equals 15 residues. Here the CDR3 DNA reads TGTGCCAGCAGTTTTAAGGACAGGACACGCTCACCCCTCCACTTT. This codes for CASSFKDRTRSPLHF.

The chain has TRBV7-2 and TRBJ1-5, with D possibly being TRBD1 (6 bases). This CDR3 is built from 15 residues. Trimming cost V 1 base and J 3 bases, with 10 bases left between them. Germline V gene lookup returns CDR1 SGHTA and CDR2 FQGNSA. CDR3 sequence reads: CASSLGGQINQPQHF. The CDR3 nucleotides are TGTGCCAGCAGCTTAGGAGGACAGATCAATCAGCCCCAGCATTTT. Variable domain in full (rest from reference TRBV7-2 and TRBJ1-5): GAGVSQSPSNKVTEKGKDVELRCDPISGHTALYWYRQSLGQGLEFLIYFQGNSAPDKSGLPSDRFSAERTGGSVSTLTIQRTQQEDSAVYLCASSLGGQINQPQHFGDGTRLSIL.

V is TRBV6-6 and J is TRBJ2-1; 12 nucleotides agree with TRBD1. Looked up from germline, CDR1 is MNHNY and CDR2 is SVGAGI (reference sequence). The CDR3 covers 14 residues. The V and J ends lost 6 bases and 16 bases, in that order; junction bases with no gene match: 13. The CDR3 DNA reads TGTGCCAGCAGCGAATCCGGGACAGGGGGCGCCCACTTCTTC. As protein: CASSESGTGGAHFF.

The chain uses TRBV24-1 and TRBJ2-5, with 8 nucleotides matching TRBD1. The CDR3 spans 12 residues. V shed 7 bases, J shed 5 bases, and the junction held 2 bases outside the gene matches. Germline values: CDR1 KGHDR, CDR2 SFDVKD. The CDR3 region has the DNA TGTGCCACCAGGGACAGGGTGGAGACCCAGTACTTC. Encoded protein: CATRDRVETQYF.

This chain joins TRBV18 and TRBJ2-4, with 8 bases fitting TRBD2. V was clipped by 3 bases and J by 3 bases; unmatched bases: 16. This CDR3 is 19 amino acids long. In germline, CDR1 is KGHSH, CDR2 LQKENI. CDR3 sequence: CASSPVWTSWFFGKNIQYF. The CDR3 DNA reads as TGTGCCAGCTCACCGGTATGGACTAGCTGGTTTTTCGGCAAAAACATTCAGTACTTC. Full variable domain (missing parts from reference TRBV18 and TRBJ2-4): NAGVMQNPRHLVRRRGQEARLRCSPMKGHSHVYWYRQLPEEGLKFMVYLQKENIIDESGMPKERFSAEFPKEGPSILRIQQVVRGDSAAYFCASSPVWTSWFFGKNIQYFGAGTRLSVL.

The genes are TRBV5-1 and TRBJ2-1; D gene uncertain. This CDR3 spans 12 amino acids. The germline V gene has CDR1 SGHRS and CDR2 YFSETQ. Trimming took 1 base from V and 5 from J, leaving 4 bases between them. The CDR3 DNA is TGCGCCAGCAGCTTGCCAAACAATGAGCAGTTCTTC. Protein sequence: CASSLPNNEQFF.

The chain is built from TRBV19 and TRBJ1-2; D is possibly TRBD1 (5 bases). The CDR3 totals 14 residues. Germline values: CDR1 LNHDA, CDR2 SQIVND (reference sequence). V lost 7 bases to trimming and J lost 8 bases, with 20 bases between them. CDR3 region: CASTRSGTGGGYTF. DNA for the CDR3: TGTGCCAGTACGAGATCCGGGACGGGAGGGGGCTACACCTTC.

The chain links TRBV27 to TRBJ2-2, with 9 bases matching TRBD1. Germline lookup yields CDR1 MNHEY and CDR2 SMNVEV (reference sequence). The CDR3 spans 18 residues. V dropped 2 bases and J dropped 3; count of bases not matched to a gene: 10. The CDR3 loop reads CASSLIGVDRGDTGELFF. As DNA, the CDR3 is TGTGCCAGCAGTTTAATCGGGGTAGACAGGGGGGACACCGGGGAGCTGTTTTTT.

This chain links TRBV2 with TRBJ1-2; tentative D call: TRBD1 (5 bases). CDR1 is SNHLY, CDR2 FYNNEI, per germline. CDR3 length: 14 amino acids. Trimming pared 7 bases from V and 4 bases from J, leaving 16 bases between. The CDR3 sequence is CASIGDRGSYGYTF. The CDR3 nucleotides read TGTGCCAGCATTGGGGATCGGGGGAGCTATGGCTACACCTTC.

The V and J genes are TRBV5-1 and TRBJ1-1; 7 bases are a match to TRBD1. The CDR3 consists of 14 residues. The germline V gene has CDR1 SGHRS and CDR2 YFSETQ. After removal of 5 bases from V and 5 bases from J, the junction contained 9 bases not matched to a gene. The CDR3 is CASRLDQGETEAFF. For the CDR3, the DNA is TGCGCCAGCAGATTAGACCAGGGGGAAACTGAAGCTTTCTTT.

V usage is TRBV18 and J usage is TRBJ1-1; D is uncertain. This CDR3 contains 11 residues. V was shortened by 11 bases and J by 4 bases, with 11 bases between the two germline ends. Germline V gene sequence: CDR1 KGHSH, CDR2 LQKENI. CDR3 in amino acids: CAFSGFTEAFF. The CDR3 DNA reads TGTGCCTTCTCGGGTTTCACTGAAGCTTTCTTT. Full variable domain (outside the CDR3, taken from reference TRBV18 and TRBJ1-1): NAGVMQNPRHLVRRRGQEARLRCSPMKGHSHVYWYRQLPEEGLKFMVYLQKENIIDESGMPKERFSAEFPKEGPSILRIQQVVRGDSAAYFCAFSGFTEAFFGQGTRLTVV.

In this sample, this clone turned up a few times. CDR3 in amino acids: CASSPMTSGRDNEQFF. Here the CDR3 DNA reads TGTGCCAGCAGCCCAATGACTAGCGGGAGGGACAATGAGCAGTTCTTC. The chain joins TRBV5-4 to TRBJ2-1, with 14 bases that match TRBD2. Losses at the gene ends were 4 bases for V and 5 bases for J; bases not matched to a gene: 5. The length of the CDR3 is 16 residues. Germline lookup yields CDR1 SGHNT and CDR2 YYREEE (reference sequence).

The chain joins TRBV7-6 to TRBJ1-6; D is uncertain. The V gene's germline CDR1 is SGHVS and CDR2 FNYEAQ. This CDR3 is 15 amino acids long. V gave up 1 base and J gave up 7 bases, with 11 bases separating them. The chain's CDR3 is CASSLDRVSNSPLHF. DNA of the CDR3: TGTGCCAGCAGCTTAGACAGAGTCAGCAATTCACCCCTCCACTTT.

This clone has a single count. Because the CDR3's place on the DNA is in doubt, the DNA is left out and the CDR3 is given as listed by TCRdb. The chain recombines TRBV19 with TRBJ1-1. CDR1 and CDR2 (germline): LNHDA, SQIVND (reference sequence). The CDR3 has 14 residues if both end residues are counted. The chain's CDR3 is CASSISVRGAEAFF.

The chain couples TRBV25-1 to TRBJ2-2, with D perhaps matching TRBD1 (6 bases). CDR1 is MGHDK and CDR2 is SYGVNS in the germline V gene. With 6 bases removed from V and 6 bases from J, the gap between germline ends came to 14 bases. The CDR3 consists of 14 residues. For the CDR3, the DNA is TGTGCCAGCAGGCCCAGGGGAGCGGCCGGGGAGCTGTTTTTT. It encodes CASRPRGAAGELFF. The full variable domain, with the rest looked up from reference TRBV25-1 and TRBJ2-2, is EADIYQTPRYLVIGTGKKITLECSQTMGHDKMYWYQQDPGMELHLIHYSYGVNSTEKGDLSSESTVSRIRTEHFPLTLESARPSHTSQYLCASRPRGAAGELFFGEGSRLTVL.

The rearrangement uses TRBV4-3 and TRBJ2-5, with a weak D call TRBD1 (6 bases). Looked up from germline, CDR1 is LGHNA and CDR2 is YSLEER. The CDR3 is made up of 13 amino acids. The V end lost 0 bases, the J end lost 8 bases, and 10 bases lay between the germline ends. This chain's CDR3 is CASSQDAGGTQYF. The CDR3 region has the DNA TGCGCCAGCAGCCAAGATGCTGGGGGCACCCAGTACTTC.

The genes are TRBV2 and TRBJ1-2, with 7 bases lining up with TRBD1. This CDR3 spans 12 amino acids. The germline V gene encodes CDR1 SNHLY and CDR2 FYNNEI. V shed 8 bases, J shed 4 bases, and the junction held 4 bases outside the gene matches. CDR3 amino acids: CASGTEAYGYTF. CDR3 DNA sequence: TGTGCCAGCGGGACAGAGGCCTATGGCTACACCTTC.

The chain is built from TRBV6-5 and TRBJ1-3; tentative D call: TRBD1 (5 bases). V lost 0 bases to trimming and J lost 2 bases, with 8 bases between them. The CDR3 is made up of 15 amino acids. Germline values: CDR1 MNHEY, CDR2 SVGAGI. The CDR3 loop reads CASSYSAGPGNTIYF. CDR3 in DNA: TGTGCCAGCAGTTACTCGGCAGGGCCTGGAAACACCATATATTTT.

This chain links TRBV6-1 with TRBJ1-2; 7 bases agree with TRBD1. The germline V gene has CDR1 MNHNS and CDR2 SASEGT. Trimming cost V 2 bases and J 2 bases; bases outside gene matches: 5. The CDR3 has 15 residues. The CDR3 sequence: CASSEWTGPNYGYTF. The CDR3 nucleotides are TGTGCCAGCAGTGAATGGACAGGTCCAAACTATGGCTACACCTTC.